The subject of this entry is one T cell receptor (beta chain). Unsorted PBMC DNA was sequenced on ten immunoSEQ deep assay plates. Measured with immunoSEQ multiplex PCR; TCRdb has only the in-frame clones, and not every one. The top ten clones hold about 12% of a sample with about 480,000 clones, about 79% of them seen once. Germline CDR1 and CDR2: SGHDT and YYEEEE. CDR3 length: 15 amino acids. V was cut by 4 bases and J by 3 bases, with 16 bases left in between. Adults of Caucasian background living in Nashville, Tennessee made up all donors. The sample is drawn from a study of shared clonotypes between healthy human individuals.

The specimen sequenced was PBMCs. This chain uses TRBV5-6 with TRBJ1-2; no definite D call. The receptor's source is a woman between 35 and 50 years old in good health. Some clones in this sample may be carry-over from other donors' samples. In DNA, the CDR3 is TGTGCCAGCAGCCGTATACGGCCGGGTGACTATGGCTACACCTTC. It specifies CASSRIRPGDYGYTF.